These 31 T cell receptor beta chains originate from one sample sequenced in a study of OX40 agonist ivuxolimab in advanced cancers. Profiling relied on immunoSEQ multiplex PCR, and the TCRdb table lists in-frame clones only, not all of them. The data contain tens of thousands of clones, less than 90% of them singletons. Specimen: CD4+ or CD8+ T cells sorted from blood, collected in a trial of the OX40 agonist ivuxolimab. These receptors originate from an adult with an advanced solid tumor such as melanoma, head and neck, liver or kidney cancer.

CDR3 sequence: CASSATTFSYNEQFF. For the CDR3, the DNA is TGTGCCAGCAGTGCGACTACTTTCTCCTACAATGAGCAGTTCTTC. V and J are TRBV2 and TRBJ2-1; maybe TRBD2 (5 bases). The length of the CDR3 is 15 residues. CDR1 is SNHLY and CDR2 is FYNNEI in the germline V gene. V dropped 4 bases and J dropped 0 bases, with 10 bases sitting between them.

In its sample, this clone was seen a few times. The J gene is TRBJ1-6, the V gene TRBV29-1; unclear D gene. Germline values: CDR1 SQVTM, CDR2 ANQGSEA. V shed 7 bases and J shed 10 bases, with 17 bases lying between them. There are 13 residues in the CDR3. The CDR3 region is CSAGFRGGSPLHF. The CDR3 region has the DNA TGCAGCGCCGGGTTTCGAGGTGGATCACCCCTCCACTTT.

This clone has a single count. The chain couples TRBV7-2 to TRBJ1-5, with 7 bases lining up with TRBD1. CDR1 is SGHTA, CDR2 FQGNSA, per germline. V lost 5 bases and J lost 5; bases outside the gene matches: 3. This CDR3 comprises 13 residues. CDR3 nucleotides: TGTGCCAGCAGCCGTGACAGGGATCAGCCCCAGCATTTT. Protein sequence: CASSRDRDQPQHF.

This clone has a handful of counts. The rearrangement joins TRBV10-3 to TRBJ2-2, with D uncertain. This CDR3 spans 15 amino acids. Germline loops: CDR1 ENHRY, CDR2 SYGVKD. Trimming removed 6 bases from V and 4 bases from J, with 15 bases in between. The CDR3 loop is CAIRGPDGRTGELFF. The CDR3 DNA reads TGTGCCATCAGAGGACCCGACGGACGCACCGGGGAGCTGTTTTTT.

The chain is built from TRBV7-2 and TRBJ2-7; 10 positions agree with TRBD1. This CDR3 has 15 amino acids. The V gene end was trimmed by 6 bases and the J gene end by 4 bases; junction bases not matched to a gene: 9. Germline-derived CDR1 and CDR2 are SGHTA and FQGNSA. This chain's CDR3 is CASSRRQGAGYEQYF. The CDR3 region has the DNA TGTGCCAGCAGTCGTCGACAGGGGGCTGGGTACGAGCAGTACTTC.

The V gene is TRBV6-5, the J gene TRBJ2-7; 7 bases are a match to TRBD1. V trimming: 6 bases; J trimming: 2 bases; junction bases outside the gene matches: 7. The germline V gene has CDR1 MNHEY and CDR2 SVGAGI. This CDR3 comprises 14 residues. The CDR3 loop reads CASRLDRVAYEQYF. The CDR3 bases are TGTGCCAGCAGATTAGACAGGGTTGCCTACGAGCAGTACTTC.

The V gene is TRBV19, the J gene TRBJ1-1, with 9 bases fitting TRBD1. After removal of 1 base from V and 6 bases from J, the junction contained 6 bases not matched to a gene. Germline V gene lookup returns CDR1 LNHDA and CDR2 SQIVND (reference sequence). The CDR3 runs to 15 residues. The CDR3 sequence: CASSIGGQGISEAFF. The DNA for the CDR3 is TGTGCCAGTAGTATAGGAGGACAGGGGATTTCTGAAGCTTTCTTT.

CDR3 nucleotide sequence: TGCGCCACCTCTAGCGGGGGGAACAATGAGCAGTTCTTC. This encodes CATSSGGNNEQFF. The chain combines TRBV10-2 with TRBJ2-1; 11 nucleotides line up with TRBD2. After removal of 10 bases from V and 5 bases from J, the junction contained 4 bases not matched to a gene. Germline V gives CDR1 WSHSY, CDR2 SAAADI. The CDR3 length is 13 residues.

V and J are TRBV6-1 and TRBJ1-5; D is undetermined. The CDR3 runs to 14 residues. Germline loops: CDR1 MNHNS, CDR2 SASEGT. Trimming took off 6 bases at V and 7 bases at J, with 16 bases between the two ends. The CDR3 loop reads CASRRVEISQPQHF. Here the CDR3 DNA reads TGTGCCAGCAGAAGGGTAGAGATATCGCAGCCCCAGCATTTT.

The chain is built from TRBV5-1 and TRBJ2-1, with a weak D call TRBD2 (7 bases). The CDR3 is made up of 15 amino acids. The germline CDR1 and CDR2 sequences are SGHRS and YFSETQ. V gave up 4 bases and J gave up 2 bases, with 13 bases separating them. CDR3 nucleotides: TGCGCCAGCAGCCCCGGGGGGCGGACCTACAATGAGCAGTTCTTC. It yields the protein CASSPGGRTYNEQFF.

The chain carries TRBV5-1 and TRBJ2-5; maybe TRBD1 (6 bases). The CDR3 contains 15 residues. The ends were cut back, 0 bases at V and 5 bases at J, with 14 bases in the middle. The germline V gene encodes CDR1 SGHRS and CDR2 YFSETQ. The CDR3 DNA reads TGCGCCAGCAGCTTGGGGACAGCGGCGGAGGAGACCCAGTACTTC. This codes for CASSLGTAAEETQYF.

There are a few counts of this clone. The chain is built from TRBV11-3 and TRBJ1-2; D unclear. Trimming left V 1 base short and J 7 bases short, with 7 bases between. The V gene's germline CDR1 is SGHNT and CDR2 YENEEA. The CDR3 has 12 residues. The chain's CDR3 is CASSLGLRGYTF. The CDR3, as DNA: TGTGCCAGCAGCTTAGGACTCCGTGGCTACACCTTC.

The rearrangement links TRBV28 to TRBJ2-3; weak D call: TRBD2 (7 bases). CDR1 is MDHEN and CDR2 is SYDVKM in the germline V gene. Trimming stripped 6 bases from V and 5 bases from J, with 24 bases between. This CDR3 has 17 residues. CDR3 DNA sequence: TGTGCCAGCAGCTCGAGGAGGGGGGGGCAAAATCGAGATACGCAGTATTTT. Translating gives CASSSRRGGQNRDTQYF.

V usage is TRBV7-2 and J usage is TRBJ2-5; 10 positions agree with TRBD2. Germline CDR1 reads SGHTA; CDR2 reads FQGNSA. V lost 2 bases, J lost 5 bases, and 14 bases stayed unmatched. CDR3 length: 18 residues. Written as DNA, the CDR3 is TGTGCCAGCAGCTTACTAGCGGGGGAGGGAGGGCTTTGGGAGACCCAGTACTTC. Protein: CASSLLAGEGGLWETQYF.

The chain carries TRBV6-5 and TRBJ1-5; perhaps TRBD1 as D (5 bases). Trimming removed 7 bases at V and 4 bases at J, with 11 bases between. This CDR3 is built from 13 residues. Germline V lookup: CDR1 MNHEY, CDR2 SVGAGI. Here the CDR3 DNA reads TGTGCCAGCATCCAACGGGGGAATCAGCCCCAGCATTTT. Translation gives CASIQRGNQPQHF.

V gene TRBV28 combines with J gene TRBJ1-2, with D uncertain. This CDR3 is 13 amino acids long. V was pared by 3 bases and J by 0 bases, with 5 bases between. The germline V gene has CDR1 MDHEN and CDR2 SYDVKM. The CDR3 DNA sequence: TGTGCCAGCAGTTTGGGAACTAACTATGGCTACACCTTC. Its protein is CASSLGTNYGYTF.

The chain has TRBV29-1 and TRBJ2-7; 9 bases align to TRBD1. Germline CDR1 reads SQVTM; CDR2 reads ANQGSEA. The trim removed 7 bases at V and 1 base at J, leaving 11 bases unmatched. The CDR3 totals 15 residues. CDR3 coding DNA: TGCAGCGCTGCCTGGGGACAGGGCACTTCCTACGAGCAGTACTTC. It is translated as CSAAWGQGTSYEQYF.

This chain links TRBV19 with TRBJ2-7, with D possibly matching TRBD2 (6 bases). Germline V gene sequence: CDR1 LNHDA, CDR2 SQIVND (reference sequence). Trimming cost V 3 bases and J 4 bases, with 10 bases left between them. This CDR3 is built from 13 residues. The CDR3 loop is CASSMNGGYEQYF. CDR3 DNA sequence: TGTGCCAGTAGTATGAACGGGGGATACGAGCAGTACTTC.

This chain joins TRBV6-5 and TRBJ2-3, with 9 bases matching TRBD2. This CDR3 is 16 amino acids long. The V gene end was trimmed by 0 bases and the J gene end by 4 bases; junction bases not matched to a gene: 5. Looked up from germline, CDR1 is MNHEY and CDR2 is SVGAGI. The CDR3, as DNA: TGTGCCAGCAGTTACTCAGGCGGGGGGGCCTCAGATACGCAGTATTTT. It encodes CASSYSGGGASDTQYF.

This clone has just a few counts. The rearrangement joins TRBV9 to TRBJ1-2; TRBD1 matches 7 bases. V lost 5 bases and J lost 4; bases outside the gene matches: 11. The CDR3 totals 15 residues. Germline CDR1 and CDR2: SGDLS and YYNGEE. CDR3 coding DNA: TGTGCCAGCAGTCCCAGGGGGGGCTCCACCTATGGCTACACCTTC. It specifies CASSPRGGSTYGYTF.

The chain combines TRBV11-1 with TRBJ2-7; D not certain. The length of the CDR3 is 12 residues. The V and J ends lost 1 base and 2 bases respectively, with 3 bases between them. Looked up from germline, CDR1 is SGHAT and CDR2 is FQDESV (reference sequence). CDR3 nucleotides: TGTGCCAGCAGCTTAGGGGCCTACGAGCAGTACTTC. Amino acids: CASSLGAYEQYF.

The V call is TRBV19, the J call TRBJ2-2, with D maybe TRBD1 (6 bases). Germline CDR1 is LNHDA and CDR2 is SQIVND (reference sequence). CDR3 size: 12 residues. With 10 bases removed from V and 6 bases from J, the gap between germline ends came to 12 bases. CDR3: CATQQGSGELFF. For the CDR3, the DNA is TGTGCCACACAACAGGGTTCCGGGGAGCTGTTTTTT.

This clone appeared a few times. This chain connects TRBV4-3 to TRBJ2-7, with TRBD1 matching 7 bases. Germline V lookup: CDR1 LGHNA, CDR2 YSLEER. This CDR3 spans 15 amino acids. Losses at the gene ends were 4 bases for V and 1 base for J; bases not matched to a gene: 7. CDR3 sequence: CASSLTRQGSYEQYF. CDR3 coding DNA: TGCGCCAGCAGCCTTACAAGACAGGGATCCTACGAGCAGTACTTC.

This clone was seen only once. V usage is TRBV30 and J usage is TRBJ1-4; TRBD1 matches 9 bases. The CDR3 covers 15 residues. The V segment lost 7 bases and the J segment 0 bases; nucleotides outside the gene matches: 6. The germline V gene has CDR1 GTSNPN and CDR2 SVGIG (reference sequence). The CDR3 DNA reads TGTGCCTTACAGGGGGCGCGGGCAACTAATGAAAAACTGTTTTTT. Protein: CALQGARATNEKLFF.

At least ten counts were recorded for this clone. The chain recombines TRBV19 with TRBJ1-3; tentatively, D is TRBD1 (5 bases). V dropped 3 bases and J dropped 4 bases, with 10 bases sitting between them. The germline gives CDR1 LNHDA, CDR2 SQIVND (reference sequence). The CDR3 is made up of 14 amino acids. CDR3 region: CASSIERGGNTIYF. CDR3 nucleotides: TGTGCCAGTAGTATCGAAAGGGGAGGAAACACCATATATTTT.

On this clone: Because it lacks the conserved phenylalanine or tryptophan at the end, this CDR3 is likely a read error. Because the CDR3's place on the DNA is in doubt, the DNA is left out and the CDR3 is given as listed by TCRdb. This sequence joins TRBV6-1 and TRBJ2-3; TRBD1, the table's D call, lacks a check against the DNA. The germline CDR1 and CDR2 sequences are MNHNS and SASEGT. The CDR3 is 14 residues long, counting both termini. The CDR3 region is CASSEAGWGRCVFP.

The gene calls are TRBV5-1 and TRBJ2-1; 13 positions match TRBD2. Germline V gene lookup returns CDR1 SGHRS and CDR2 YFSETQ. CDR3 size: 16 residues. The V segment lost 0 bases and the J segment 8 bases; nucleotides outside the gene matches: 5. Here the CDR3 DNA reads TGCGCCAGCAGCTTGGGACTAGCGGGAGGTATAGATGAGCAGTTCTTC. This gives the protein CASSLGLAGGIDEQFF.

The chain couples TRBV19 to TRBJ2-3; D is unclear. CDR3 length equals 14 residues. Per germline, CDR1 LNHDA and CDR2 SQIVND (reference sequence). Trimming removed 1 base at V and 0 bases at J, with 5 bases between. CDR3 loop: CASSIAPSTDTQYF. The CDR3 DNA is TGTGCCAGTAGTATAGCTCCCAGCACAGATACGCAGTATTTT.

The V call is TRBV30, the J call TRBJ1-1; D unresolved. V was shortened by 7 bases and J by 4 bases, with 13 bases between the two germline ends. The germline CDR1 and CDR2 sequences are GTSNPN and SVGIG (reference sequence). This CDR3 has 12 amino acids. Here the CDR3 DNA reads TGTGCCTTGAAGGGCGGGGTCACTGAAGCTTTCTTT. Translation: CALKGGVTEAFF.

This clone appeared a few times. CDR3 residues: CASESSGNTIYF. The CDR3 DNA reads TGTGCCAGCGAGAGCTCTGGAAACACCATATATTTT. The genes are TRBV2 and TRBJ1-3, with D unclear. Germline V gives CDR1 SNHLY, CDR2 FYNNEI. The CDR3 runs 12 residues. V was cut by 8 bases and J by 0 bases, with 5 bases left in between.

CDR3 nucleotide sequence: TGTGCCAGCAGTAGGGACAGCAGCTCTGGAAACACCATATATTTT. Amino acid sequence: CASSRDSSSGNTIYF. V usage is TRBV6-5 and J usage is TRBJ1-3; the match to TRBD1 covers 7 bases. The ends lost 5 bases at V and 0 bases at J; junction bases unmatched: 4. From germline, CDR1 is MNHEY and CDR2 SVGAGI. The CDR3 loop spans 15 amino acids.